Shown below are 29 T cell receptor beta chains from a single sample sequenced in a study of blood T cell repertoires in COVID-19. TCRdb's copy holds only in-frame clones and misses some; the assay was immunoSEQ multiplex PCR. The sample yields 230,000 or so clones, 80% to 85% seen once. Sequencing was carried out using PBMCs or T cells enriched from blood (not recorded which). Every receptor here comes from a man in his fifties who had recovered from COVID-19.

This clone was counted a few times. This sequence joins TRBV7-9 and TRBJ2-7; TRBD2 matches 7 bases. The CDR3 totals 16 residues. Germline CDR1 and CDR2: SEHNR and FQNEAQ (reference sequence). The V and J ends lost 0 bases and 0 bases, in that order; junction bases with no gene match: 5. CDR3 nucleotide sequence: TGTGCCAGCAGCTTAGCGCGGCGGGGGTACTCCTACGAGCAGTACTTC. Protein: CASSLARRGYSYEQYF.

The gene calls are TRBV28 and TRBJ1-2, with D perhaps TRBD1 (5 bases). The CDR3 consists of 13 residues. V was shortened by 5 bases and J by 4 bases, with 11 bases between the two germline ends. Germline V gene data show CDR1 as MDHEN and CDR2 as SYDVKM. In DNA form, the CDR3 reads TGTGCCAGCAGTCCCCGACAGCCCTATGGCTACACCTTC. It translates to CASSPRQPYGYTF.

The V and J genes are TRBV27 and TRBJ2-7; 13 nucleotides match TRBD2. V trimming: 5 bases; J trimming: 6 bases; junction bases outside the gene matches: 16. The CDR3 consists of 18 residues. The germline gives CDR1 MNHEY, CDR2 SMNVEV (reference sequence). The CDR3 DNA follows: TGTGCCAGCAGTCAGAGACTAGCGGGGGGCCCCATGCTACCCGAGCAGTACTTC. Encoded protein: CASSQRLAGGPMLPEQYF.

The chain carries TRBV11-2 and TRBJ1-2; 8 bases map to TRBD1. The CDR3 is made up of 15 amino acids. CDR1 is SGHAT and CDR2 is FQNNGV in the germline V gene. The ends lost 4 bases at V and 4 bases at J; junction bases unmatched: 8. As DNA, the CDR3 is TGTGCCAGCAGCTCCCGGACAGGGAACCCCTATGGCTACACCTTC. Amino acid sequence: CASSSRTGNPYGYTF.

The CDR3 protein is CASSRQAYEQYF. DNA for the CDR3: TGTGCCAGCAGTCGACAGGCCTACGAGCAGTACTTC. The chain employs TRBV12-3 or TRBV12-4 and TRBJ2-7; possibly TRBD1 for D (6 bases). This CDR3 spans 12 amino acids. V was shortened by 5 bases and J by 2 bases, with 7 bases between the two germline ends.

The chain couples TRBV10-3 to TRBJ1-1; D gene unclear. The V end was cut by 7 bases, the J end by 0 bases, with 6 bases between. This CDR3 has 12 amino acids. Looked up from germline, CDR1 is ENHRY and CDR2 is SYGVKD. The CDR3 reads CAITDMNTEAFF. The CDR3 DNA sequence: TGTGCCATCACAGATATGAACACTGAAGCTTTCTTT.

This clone has a handful of counts. The V call is TRBV25-1, the J call TRBJ2-2, with D possibly TRBD2 on 5 matching bases. V was shortened by 2 bases and J by 6 bases, with 19 bases between the two germline ends. Germline V gene data show CDR1 as MGHDK and CDR2 as SYGVNS. CDR3 length: 17 residues. As DNA, the CDR3 is TGTGCCAGCAGTGAAACCCTTAGAGGGTTGGGAGCCGGGGAGCTGTTTTTT. Protein sequence: CASSETLRGLGAGELFF.

The rearrangement links TRBV7-9 to TRBJ1-1; TRBD1 agrees at 7 bases. V shed 5 bases and J 3 bases; nucleotides not matched to a gene: 9. The CDR3 has 15 residues. CDR1 SEHNR and CDR2 FQNEAQ come from the germline V gene (reference sequence). CDR3 DNA: TGTGCCAGCAGCACCGACAGGGAGTGGGACACTGAAGCTTTCTTT. Encoded protein: CASSTDREWDTEAFF. Using reference TRBV7-9 and TRBJ1-1 for the parts outside the CDR3, the full variable domain is DTGVSQNPRHKITKRGQNVTFRCDPISEHNRLYWYRQTLGQGPEFLTYFQNEAQLEKSRLLSDRFSAERPKGSFSTLEIQRTEQGDSAMYLCASSTDREWDTEAFFGQGTRLTVV.

The CDR3 loop reads CASSRTAIYGYTF. The CDR3 nucleotides read TGTGCCAGCAGCCGGACAGCCATCTATGGCTACACCTTC. The chain employs TRBV6-6 and TRBJ1-2, with D maybe TRBD1 (6 bases). Germline V gene sequence: CDR1 MNHNY, CDR2 SVGAGI (reference sequence). The CDR3 spans 13 residues. V shed 6 bases and J shed 4 bases, with 12 bases lying between them.

V is TRBV7-9 and J is TRBJ1-5, with D tentatively TRBD1 (6 bases). The CDR3 loop spans 13 amino acids. V dropped 5 bases and J dropped 6 bases, with 11 bases sitting between them. CDR1 is SEHNR and CDR2 is FQNEAQ in the germline V gene (reference sequence). The CDR3 spells CASSPTGIQPQHF. CDR3 DNA sequence: TGTGCCAGCAGCCCCACAGGGATTCAGCCCCAGCATTTT.

This clone was seen ten or more times. The chain employs TRBV28 and TRBJ2-6, with 7 nucleotides matching TRBD1. With 7 bases clipped from V and 3 bases from J, the junction kept 3 bases outside the gene matches. Germline CDR1 reads MDHEN; CDR2 reads SYDVKM. There are 14 residues in the CDR3. DNA for the CDR3: TGTGCCAGCAAAGGGGGCGGTGGGGCCAACGTCCTGACTTTC. Its protein is CASKGGGGANVLTF.

By sample fraction, this clone is medium-sized. The chain has TRBV30 and TRBJ2-7; D not certain. Deletions cut 5 bases from V and 5 bases from J, with 10 bases between. Looked up from germline, CDR1 is GTSNPN and CDR2 is SVGIG (reference sequence). This CDR3 has 11 residues. CDR3 DNA sequence: TGTGCCTGGGGCTACAGCAACGAGCAGTACTTC. Its translation: CAWGYSNEQYF.

V usage is TRBV6-5 and J usage is TRBJ1-1; D is possibly TRBD1 (5 bases). V lost 8 bases and J 1 base, leaving 11 bases between the germline ends. Germline CDR1 reads MNHEY; CDR2 reads SVGAGI. The CDR3 contains 13 residues. CDR3 protein: CASGKQENTEAFF. The CDR3 DNA is TGTGCCAGCGGAAAACAGGAGAACACTGAAGCTTTCTTT.

The chain recombines TRBV5-5 with TRBJ2-3, with 8 bases aligning to TRBD2. The CDR3 is made up of 17 amino acids. The germline V gene encodes CDR1 SGHKS and CDR2 YYEKEE (reference sequence). V was clipped by 0 bases and J by 6 bases; unmatched bases: 12. The CDR3 sequence is CASSLVMLRGGLDTQYF. CDR3 coding DNA: TGTGCCAGCAGCTTGGTAATGCTACGGGGGGGTTTGGATACGCAGTATTTT.

The genes are TRBV7-8 and TRBJ2-5, with 9 bases lining up with TRBD1. The CDR3 has 15 amino acids. Germline V lookup: CDR1 SGHVS, CDR2 FQNEAQ. The trim removed 5 bases at V and 2 bases at J, leaving 6 bases unmatched. The CDR3: CASSTWTGVQETQYF. The DNA for the CDR3 is TGTGCCAGCAGCACCTGGACAGGGGTGCAAGAGACCCAGTACTTC.

The chain is built from TRBV7-9 and TRBJ1-4; 9 nucleotides agree with TRBD1. CDR1 is SEHNR, CDR2 FQNEAQ, per germline (reference sequence). Trimming took 4 bases from V and 7 from J; bases not matched to a gene: 4. This CDR3 is built from 14 residues. This CDR3 is CASSSGQGPEKLFF. The CDR3 DNA is TGTGCCAGCAGCTCGGGACAGGGACCTGAAAAACTGTTTTTT.

The chain recombines TRBV11-2 with TRBJ2-7; 9 bases are a match to TRBD1. The CDR3 covers 14 residues. In germline, CDR1 is SGHAT, CDR2 FQNNGV. Germline trimming cut 6 bases from V and 3 bases from J; bases unmatched to any gene: 6. The CDR3: CASRKTGGSYEQYF. The CDR3 coding sequence is TGTGCCAGCAGGAAGACAGGGGGGAGCTACGAGCAGTACTTC.

The chain uses TRBV27 and TRBJ1-1; TRBD1 aligns across 7 bases. Germline lookup yields CDR1 MNHEY and CDR2 SMNVEV (reference sequence). The junction had 5 bases not matched to a gene; V was cut back by 4 bases and J by 3 bases. The CDR3 loop spans 14 amino acids. DNA for the CDR3: TGTGCCAGCAGTTCGAGACAGGGATACACTGAAGCTTTCTTT. It translates to CASSSRQGYTEAFF.

This clone was picked up a small number of times. The chain carries TRBV6-5 and TRBJ1-1; maybe TRBD1 (5 bases). The V end lost 2 bases, the J end lost 1 base, and 11 bases lay between the germline ends. In germline, CDR1 is MNHEY, CDR2 SVGAGI. The CDR3 is 15 residues long. The CDR3 sequence: CASSYLRGRNTEAFF. The DNA of the CDR3 is TGTGCCAGCAGTTACCTACGGGGGAGGAACACTGAAGCTTTCTTT.

V and J are TRBV6-2 or TRBV6-3 and TRBJ1-2; D is unclear. V lost 0 bases to trimming and J lost 3 bases, with 14 bases between them. This CDR3 has 16 residues. Looked up from germline, CDR1 is MNHEY and CDR2 is SVGEGT. The CDR3 nucleotides read TGTGCCAGCAGTTACTCGACGGGATTGGGTCACTATGGCTACACCTTC. Its protein product is CASSYSTGLGHYGYTF.

The chain combines TRBV5-1 with TRBJ2-3; 10 bases are shared with TRBD1. V lost 0 bases, J lost 15 bases, and 4 bases stayed unmatched. Germline V gives CDR1 SGHRS, CDR2 YFSETQ. The CDR3 runs 12 residues. This chain's CDR3 is CASSLGRDRGYF. CDR3 in DNA: TGCGCCAGCAGCTTGGGTCGGGACAGGGGTTATTTT.

The chain is built from TRBV3-1 (or the pseudogene TRBV3-2) and TRBJ2-3; a weak D match, TRBD2 (5 bases). The CDR3 runs to 15 residues. The germline V and J ends were trimmed by 0 bases and 7 bases, with 14 bases remaining between them. Germline V gene data show CDR1 as LGHDT and CDR2 as YNNKEL (reference sequence). The CDR3 DNA follows: TGTGCCAGCAGCCAAGAAAGAGAGGGCCCCCATACGCAGTATTTT. This sequence encodes CASSQEREGPHTQYF.

The chain carries TRBV7-2 and TRBJ2-1; D possibly corresponds to TRBD2 (5 bases). The V gene lost 1 base and the J gene lost 3 bases, with 10 bases spanning the gap. The germline gives CDR1 SGHTA, CDR2 FQGNSA. The length of the CDR3 is 15 residues. The CDR3 here is CASSLVRDFYNEQFF. The CDR3 nucleotides are TGTGCCAGCAGCTTAGTACGGGATTTCTACAATGAGCAGTTCTTC.

In this sample, this clone turned up once. J is TRBJ1-2 and V is TRBV27; TRBD1 matches 7 bases. The V gene's germline CDR1 is MNHEY and CDR2 SMNVEV (reference sequence). The CDR3 is made up of 14 amino acids. After removal of 2 bases from V and 1 base from J, the junction contained 1 base not matched to a gene. The CDR3: CASSLRDSNYGYTF. The CDR3 DNA follows: TGTGCCAGCAGTTTAAGGGACAGTAACTATGGCTACACCTTC.

This chain connects TRBV25-1 to TRBJ2-7; a weak D match, TRBD1 (5 bases). The germline gives CDR1 MGHDK, CDR2 SYGVNS. V dropped 2 bases and J dropped 6 bases, with 17 bases sitting between them. The CDR3 has 15 residues. The CDR3 DNA sequence: TGTGCCAGCAGTGAAAGTTGGAAAGGGGCCGTCGAGCAGTACTTC. Encoded protein: CASSESWKGAVEQYF.

The chain combines TRBV19 with TRBJ2-7, with a tentative D call TRBD1 (6 bases). The CDR3 has 17 amino acids. Germline CDR1 reads LNHDA; CDR2 reads SQIVND (reference sequence). V lost 5 bases and J 3 bases, leaving 23 bases between the germline ends. This CDR3 reads CASSFSSGQTSFYEQYF. The CDR3 DNA is TGTGCCAGTAGTTTCAGCTCCGGACAGACTTCTTTCTACGAGCAGTACTTC.

The chain combines TRBV6-5 with TRBJ1-1; D unclear. CDR1 is MNHEY and CDR2 is SVGAGI in the germline V gene. Trimming took 2 bases from V and 1 from J, leaving 5 bases between them. CDR3 length equals 13 residues. The CDR3 nucleotides are TGTGCCAGCAGTTACGGAGAGAACACTGAAGCTTTCTTT. Protein product: CASSYGENTEAFF.

The genes are TRBV7-3 and TRBJ2-5; D is possibly TRBD1 (5 bases). The V end was cut by 2 bases, the J end by 6 bases, with 16 bases between. The CDR3 length is 15 residues. Germline V CDR1 and CDR2: SGHTA, FQGTGA. CDR3 protein: CASSLVSGPPQTQYF. The CDR3 DNA reads as TGTGCCAGCAGCTTAGTATCAGGGCCCCCGCAGACCCAGTACTTC.

J is TRBJ1-2 and V is TRBV25-1, with 7 bases aligning to TRBD1. The J segment lost 8 bases and the V segment lost 10 bases, leaving 10 bases of the junction unmatched. Germline CDR1 MGHDK, CDR2 SYGVNS. CDR3 length: 12 residues. CDR3 in DNA: TGTGCCATCCAGGAGGGGGCTCAAGGCTACACCTTC. Translation gives CAIQEGAQGYTF.